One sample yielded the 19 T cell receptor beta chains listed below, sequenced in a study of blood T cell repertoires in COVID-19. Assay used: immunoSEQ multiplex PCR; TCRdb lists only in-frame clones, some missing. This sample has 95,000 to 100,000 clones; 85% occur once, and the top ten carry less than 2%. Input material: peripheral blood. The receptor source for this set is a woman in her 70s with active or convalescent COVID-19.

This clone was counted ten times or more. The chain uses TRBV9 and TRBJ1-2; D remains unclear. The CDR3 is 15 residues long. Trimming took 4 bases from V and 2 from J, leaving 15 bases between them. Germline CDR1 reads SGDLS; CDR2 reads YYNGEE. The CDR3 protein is CASSIATSSNYGYTF. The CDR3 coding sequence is TGTGCCAGCAGCATAGCGACATCGTCAAACTATGGCTACACCTTC.

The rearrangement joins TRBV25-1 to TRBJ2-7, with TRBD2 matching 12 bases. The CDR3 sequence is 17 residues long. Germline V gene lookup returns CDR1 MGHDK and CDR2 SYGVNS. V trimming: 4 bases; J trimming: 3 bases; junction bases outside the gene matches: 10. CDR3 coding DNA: TGTGCCAGCAGTGGAGCTAGCGGGAGGGCCTCAATCTACGAGCAGTACTTC. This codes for CASSGASGRASIYEQYF.

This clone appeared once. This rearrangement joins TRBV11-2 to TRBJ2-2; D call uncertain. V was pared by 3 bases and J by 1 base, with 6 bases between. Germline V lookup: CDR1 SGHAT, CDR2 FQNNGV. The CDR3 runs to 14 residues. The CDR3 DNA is TGTGCCAGCAGCTTTAACGGGAACACCGGGGAGCTGTTTTTT. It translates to CASSFNGNTGELFF.

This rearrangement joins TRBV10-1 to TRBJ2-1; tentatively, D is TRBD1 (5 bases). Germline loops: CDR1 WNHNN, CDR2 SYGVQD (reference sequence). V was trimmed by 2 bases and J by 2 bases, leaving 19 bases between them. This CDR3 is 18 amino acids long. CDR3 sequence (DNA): TGCGCCAGCAGTGAGGTCTCAGGGCAGGCATTGCCCTACAATGAGCAGTTCTTC. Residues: CASSEVSGQALPYNEQFF.

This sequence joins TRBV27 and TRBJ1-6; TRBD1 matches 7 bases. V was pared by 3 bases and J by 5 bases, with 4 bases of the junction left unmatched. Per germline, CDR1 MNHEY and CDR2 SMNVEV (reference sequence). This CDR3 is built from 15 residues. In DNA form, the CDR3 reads TGTGCCAGCAGTTTGGAGGGGGCCGATAATTCACCCCTCCACTTT. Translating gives CASSLEGADNSPLHF.

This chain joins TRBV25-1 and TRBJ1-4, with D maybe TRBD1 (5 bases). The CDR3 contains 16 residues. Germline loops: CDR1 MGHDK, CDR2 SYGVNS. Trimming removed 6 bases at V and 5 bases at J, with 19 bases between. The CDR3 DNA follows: TGTGCCAGCAGCGGGAGGGTCGGGGGAAGGAATGAAAAACTGTTTTTT. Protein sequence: CASSGRVGGRNEKLFF.

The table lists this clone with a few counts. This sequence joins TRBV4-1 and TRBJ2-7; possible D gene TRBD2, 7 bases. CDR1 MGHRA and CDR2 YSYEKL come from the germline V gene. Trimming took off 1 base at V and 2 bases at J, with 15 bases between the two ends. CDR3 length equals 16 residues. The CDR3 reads CASSQGWSGGAYEQYF. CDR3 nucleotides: TGCGCCAGCAGCCAAGGGTGGTCGGGGGGCGCCTACGAGCAGTACTTC.

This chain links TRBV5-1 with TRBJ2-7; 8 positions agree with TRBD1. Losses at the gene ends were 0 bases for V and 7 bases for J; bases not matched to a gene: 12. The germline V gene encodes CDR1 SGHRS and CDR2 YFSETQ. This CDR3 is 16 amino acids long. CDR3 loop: CASSLGRTGRPMEQYF. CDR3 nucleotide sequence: TGCGCCAGCAGCTTGGGCCGGACAGGGAGGCCCATGGAGCAGTACTTC.

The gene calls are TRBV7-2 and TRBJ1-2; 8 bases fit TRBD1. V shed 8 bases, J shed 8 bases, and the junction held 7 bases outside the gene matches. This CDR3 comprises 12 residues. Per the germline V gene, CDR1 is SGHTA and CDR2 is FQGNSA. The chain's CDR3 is CASEAGGRGYTF. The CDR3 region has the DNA TGTGCCAGCGAAGCAGGGGGCAGGGGCTACACCTTC.

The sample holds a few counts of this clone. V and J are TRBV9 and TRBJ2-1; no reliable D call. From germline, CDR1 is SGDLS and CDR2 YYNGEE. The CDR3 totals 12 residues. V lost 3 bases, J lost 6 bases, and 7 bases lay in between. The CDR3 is CASSAPRNEQFF. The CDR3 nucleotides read TGTGCCAGCAGCGCCCCCCGCAATGAGCAGTTCTTC.

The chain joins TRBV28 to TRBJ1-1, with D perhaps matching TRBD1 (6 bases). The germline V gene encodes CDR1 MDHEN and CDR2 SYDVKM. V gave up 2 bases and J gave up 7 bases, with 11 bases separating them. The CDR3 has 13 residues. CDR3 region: CASSLGGPGEAFF. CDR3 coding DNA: TGTGCCAGCAGTTTAGGGGGCCCGGGTGAAGCTTTCTTT.

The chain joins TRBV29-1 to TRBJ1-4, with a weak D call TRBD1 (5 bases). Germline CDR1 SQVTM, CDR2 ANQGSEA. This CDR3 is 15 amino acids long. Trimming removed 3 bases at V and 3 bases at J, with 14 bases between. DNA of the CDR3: TGCAGCGTTGACGGTGTCGGGGGGGCTAATGAAAAACTGTTTTTT. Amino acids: CSVDGVGGANEKLFF.

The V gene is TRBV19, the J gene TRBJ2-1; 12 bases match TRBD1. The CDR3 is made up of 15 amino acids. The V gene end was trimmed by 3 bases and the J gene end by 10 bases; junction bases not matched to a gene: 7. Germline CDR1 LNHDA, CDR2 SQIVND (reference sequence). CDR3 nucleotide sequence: TGTGCCAGTAGTATGACGGGACAGGGGGCAAGCGAGCAGTTCTTC. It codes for CASSMTGQGASEQFF. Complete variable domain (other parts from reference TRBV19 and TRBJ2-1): DGGITQSPKYLFRKEGQNVTLSCEQNLNHDAMYWYRQDPGQGLRLIYYSQIVNDFQKGDIAEGYSVSREKKESFPLTVTSAQKNPTAFYLCASSMTGQGASEQFFGPGTRLTVL.

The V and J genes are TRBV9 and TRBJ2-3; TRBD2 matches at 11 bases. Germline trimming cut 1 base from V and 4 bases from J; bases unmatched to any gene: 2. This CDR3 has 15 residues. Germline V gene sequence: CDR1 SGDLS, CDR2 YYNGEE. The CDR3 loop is CASSVLAGGADTQYF. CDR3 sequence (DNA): TGTGCCAGCAGCGTACTAGCGGGGGGCGCAGATACGCAGTATTTT. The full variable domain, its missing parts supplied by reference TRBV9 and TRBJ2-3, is DSGVTQTPKHLITATGQRVTLRCSPRSGDLSVYWYQQSLDQGLQFLIQYYNGEERAKGNILERFSAQQFPDLHSELNLSSLELGDSALYFCASSVLAGGADTQYFGPGTRLTVL.

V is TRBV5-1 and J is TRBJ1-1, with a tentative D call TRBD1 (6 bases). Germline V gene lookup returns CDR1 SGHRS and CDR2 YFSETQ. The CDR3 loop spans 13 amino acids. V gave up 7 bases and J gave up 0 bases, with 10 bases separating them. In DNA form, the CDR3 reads TGCGCCAGCCGTACAGGGATGAACACTGAAGCTTTCTTT. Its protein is CASRTGMNTEAFF.

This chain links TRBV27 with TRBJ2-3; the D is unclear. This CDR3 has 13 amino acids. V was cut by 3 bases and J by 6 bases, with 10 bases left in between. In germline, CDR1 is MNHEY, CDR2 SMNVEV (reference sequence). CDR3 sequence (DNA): TGTGCCAGCAGTTTTTCTATCAGGGATACGCAGTATTTT. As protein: CASSFSIRDTQYF.

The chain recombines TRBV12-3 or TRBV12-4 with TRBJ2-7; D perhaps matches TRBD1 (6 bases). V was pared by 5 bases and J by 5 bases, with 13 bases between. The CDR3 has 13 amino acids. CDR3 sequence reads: CASSRTTGHEQYF. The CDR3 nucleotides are TGTGCCAGCAGTCGTACCACAGGGCACGAGCAGTACTTC.

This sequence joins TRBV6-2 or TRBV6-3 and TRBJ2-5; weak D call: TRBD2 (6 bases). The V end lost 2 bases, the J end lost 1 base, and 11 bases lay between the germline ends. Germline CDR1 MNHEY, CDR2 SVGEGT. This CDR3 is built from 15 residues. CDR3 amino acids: CASSYQWRGQETQYF. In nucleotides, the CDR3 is TGTGCCAGCAGTTACCAGTGGCGGGGCCAAGAGACCCAGTACTTC.

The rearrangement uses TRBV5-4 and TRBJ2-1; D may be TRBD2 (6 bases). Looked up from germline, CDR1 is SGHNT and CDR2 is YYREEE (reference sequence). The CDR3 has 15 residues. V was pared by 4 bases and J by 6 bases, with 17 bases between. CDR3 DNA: TGTGCCAGCAGCGATCGCTCCGGGGGTCTCAATGAGCAGTTCTTC. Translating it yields CASSDRSGGLNEQFF.